A single sample is the source of the 14 T cell receptor beta chains below, sequenced in a study of OX40 agonist ivuxolimab in advanced cancers. The method was immunoSEQ multiplex PCR; TCRdb's version includes in-frame clones alone and lacks a portion of them. The repertoire consists of over 85,000 clones, with roughly 90% occurring once and the leading ten covering around 5.5%. The specimen comprised CD4+ or CD8+ T cells sorted from blood, sampled in a trial of the OX40 agonist ivuxolimab. These receptors came from an adult with an advanced solid tumor such as melanoma, head and neck, liver or kidney cancer.

The gene calls are TRBV5-8 and TRBJ1-1; D not certain. There are 15 residues in the CDR3. In germline, CDR1 is SGHTS, CDR2 YDEGEE. Trimming removed 2 bases at V and 0 bases at J, with 11 bases between. The CDR3 region is CASSFNSLMNTEAFF. As DNA, the CDR3 is TGTGCCAGCAGCTTCAACAGCTTAATGAACACTGAAGCTTTCTTT.

The chain has TRBV18 and TRBJ2-7; no clear D gene. The CDR3 is 13 residues long. Germline CDR1 KGHSH, CDR2 LQKENI. V lost 0 bases, J lost 4 bases, and 7 bases lay in between. CDR3 DNA sequence: TGTGCCAGCTCACCACCGTCCCAGTACGAGCAGTACTTC. Translation: CASSPPSQYEQYF.

The CDR3 nucleotides are TGTGCCAGCAAGATAGTGACTGGACAATCAGGGAAAAAACTGTTTTTT. This sequence encodes CASKIVTGQSGKKLFF. The chain uses TRBV6-4 and TRBJ1-4; possible D gene TRBD1, 5 bases. The germline gives CDR1 MRHNA, CDR2 SNTAGT. The V end was cut by 7 bases, the J end by 9 bases, with 24 bases between. The CDR3 extends over 16 amino acids.

The CDR3: CASRSQGRTEAFF. The CDR3 DNA sequence: TGTGCCAGCAGGTCACAGGGGCGCACTGAAGCTTTCTTT. This sequence joins TRBV6-1 and TRBJ1-1, with 7 nucleotides matching TRBD1. Germline loops: CDR1 MNHNS, CDR2 SASEGT. Germline trimming cut 6 bases from V and 4 bases from J; bases unmatched to any gene: 5. This CDR3 comprises 13 residues.

In this sample, this clone turned up once. V usage is TRBV30 and J usage is TRBJ1-1, with TRBD1 identical over 9 bases. CDR1 and CDR2 from the germline V gene are GTSNPN and SVGIG (reference sequence). Trimming removed 7 bases from V and 1 base from J; junction bases left unmatched: 1. The CDR3 has 12 amino acids. The DNA of the CDR3 is TGTGCCTCGGGACAGGGGAACACTGAAGCTTTCTTT. Amino acid sequence: CASGQGNTEAFF.

The chain couples TRBV6-5 to TRBJ2-7; perhaps TRBD2 as D (6 bases). V lost 2 bases and J lost 4, with 12 bases in between. Germline V gene data show CDR1 as MNHEY and CDR2 as SVGAGI. The CDR3 contains 14 residues. The CDR3 DNA is TGTGCCAGCAGTTACGGATTCGGGACTTACGAGCAGTACTTC. It encodes CASSYGFGTYEQYF.

The V gene is TRBV5-6, the J gene TRBJ2-6; D remains ambiguous. V lost 4 bases to trimming and J lost 2 bases, with 10 bases between them. The germline V gene encodes CDR1 SGHDT and CDR2 YYEEEE. The CDR3 spans 15 residues. CDR3 nucleotide sequence: TGTGCCAGCAGCCCCTTACGAGCTGGGGCCAACGTCCTGACTTTC. Protein product: CASSPLRAGANVLTF.

The rearrangement uses TRBV29-1 and TRBJ2-7; D unclear. The CDR3 extends over 12 amino acids. V lost 1 base and J lost 2, with 6 bases in between. Germline CDR1 reads SQVTM; CDR2 reads ANQGSEA. The CDR3 is CSVEAGTYEQYF. For the CDR3, the DNA is TGCAGCGTTGAAGCAGGTACCTACGAGCAGTACTTC.

This chain joins TRBV9 and TRBJ2-7; D tentatively fits TRBD1 or TRBD2 (5 bases each). Germline CDR1 and CDR2: SGDLS and YYNGEE. The CDR3 runs 15 residues. Trimming removed 0 bases from V and 5 bases from J, with 15 bases in between. Here the CDR3 reads CASSVGDVVTHEQYF. In DNA, the CDR3 is TGTGCCAGCAGCGTAGGGGACGTGGTTACCCACGAGCAGTACTTC.

This sequence joins TRBV18 and TRBJ1-1, with D uncertain. CDR1 KGHSH and CDR2 LQKENI come from the germline V gene. Trimming pared 5 bases from V and 6 bases from J, leaving 7 bases between. The CDR3 sequence is 11 residues long. The CDR3 loop reads CASSTGPEAFF. The CDR3 DNA reads TGTGCCAGCTCAACGGGCCCTGAAGCTTTCTTT.

The V call is TRBV6-1, the J call TRBJ1-5; no reliable D call. Germline V gene lookup returns CDR1 MNHNS and CDR2 SASEGT. The CDR3 is made up of 15 amino acids. The V end was cut by 6 bases, the J end by 3 bases, with 15 bases between. The CDR3 DNA sequence: TGTGCCAGCAGCAGAGAACGGAACCTCAATCAGCCCCAGCATTTT. Its translation is CASSRERNLNQPQHF.

The rearrangement joins TRBV30 to TRBJ1-2; 7 nucleotides agree with TRBD1. The CDR3 extends over 14 amino acids. Germline lookup yields CDR1 GTSNPN and CDR2 SVGIG (reference sequence). Trimming took 1 base from V and 4 from J; bases not matched to a gene: 6. The CDR3 DNA is TGTGCCTGGAGTGCGGCAGGGGGTATCTATGGCTACACCTTC. This sequence encodes CAWSAAGGIYGYTF.

This clone showed up just a few times. The chain recombines TRBV2 with TRBJ2-7; 9 bases agree with TRBD1. The V and J ends lost 7 bases and 6 bases, in that order; junction bases with no gene match: 10. Looked up from germline, CDR1 is SNHLY and CDR2 is FYNNEI. This CDR3 has 14 amino acids. The chain's CDR3 is CASTLQGAPGEQYF. CDR3 DNA: TGTGCCAGCACTTTACAGGGGGCCCCTGGCGAGCAGTACTTC.

This clone was seen only once. The CDR3 nucleotides read TGTGCCAGCAGCCACCAGGGGGCTGGAAACACCATATATTTT. Residues: CASSHQGAGNTIYF. This chain uses TRBV5-6 with TRBJ1-3; TRBD1 aligns across 7 bases. J lost 2 bases, V lost 4 bases, and 3 bases had no gene match. Germline V gene sequence: CDR1 SGHDT, CDR2 YYEEEE. CDR3 length: 14 amino acids.